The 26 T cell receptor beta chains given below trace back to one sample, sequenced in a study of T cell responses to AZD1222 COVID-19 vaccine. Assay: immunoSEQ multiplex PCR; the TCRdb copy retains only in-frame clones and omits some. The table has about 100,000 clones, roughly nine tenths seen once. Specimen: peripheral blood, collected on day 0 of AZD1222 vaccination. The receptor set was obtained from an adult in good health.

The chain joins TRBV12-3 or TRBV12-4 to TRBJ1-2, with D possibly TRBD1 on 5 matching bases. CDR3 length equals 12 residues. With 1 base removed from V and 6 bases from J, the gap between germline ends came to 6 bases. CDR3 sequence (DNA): TGTGCCAGCAGTTTAGAGGGACATGGCTACACCTTC. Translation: CASSLEGHGYTF.

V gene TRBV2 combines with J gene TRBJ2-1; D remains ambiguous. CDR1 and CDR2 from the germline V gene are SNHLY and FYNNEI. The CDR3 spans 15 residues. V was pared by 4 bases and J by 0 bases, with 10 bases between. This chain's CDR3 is CASSAEKSSYNEQFF. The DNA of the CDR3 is TGTGCCAGCAGTGCGGAGAAGAGCTCCTACAATGAGCAGTTCTTC.

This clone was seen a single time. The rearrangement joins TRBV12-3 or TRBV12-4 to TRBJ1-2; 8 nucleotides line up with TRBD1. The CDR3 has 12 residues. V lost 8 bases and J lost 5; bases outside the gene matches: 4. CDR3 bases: TGTGCCAGCCAGGGGGCTGTTTATGGCTACACCTTC. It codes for CASQGAVYGYTF.

The CDR3 here is CASSDVGQLFF. CDR3 bases: TGTGCCAGCAGTGATGTTGGACAGTTGTTTTTT. The V and J genes are TRBV2 and TRBJ2-2; the D gene is possibly TRBD1 (6 bases). The V end was cut by 3 bases, the J end by 15 bases, with 11 bases between. In germline, CDR1 is SNHLY, CDR2 FYNNEI. The length of the CDR3 is 11 residues. The variable domain in full, with the rest retrieved from reference TRBV2 and TRBJ2-2, is EPEVTQTPSHQVTQMGQEVILRCVPISNHLYFYWYRQILGQKVEFLVSFYNNEISEKSEIFDDQFSVERPDGSNFTLKIRSTKLEDSAMYFCASSDVGQLFFGEGSRLTVL.

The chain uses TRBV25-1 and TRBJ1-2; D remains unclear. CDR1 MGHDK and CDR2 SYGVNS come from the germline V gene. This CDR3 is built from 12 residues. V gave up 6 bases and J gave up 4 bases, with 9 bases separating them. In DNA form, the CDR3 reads TGTGCCAGCAGCCAGATGAGCTATGGCTACACCTTC. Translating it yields CASSQMSYGYTF.

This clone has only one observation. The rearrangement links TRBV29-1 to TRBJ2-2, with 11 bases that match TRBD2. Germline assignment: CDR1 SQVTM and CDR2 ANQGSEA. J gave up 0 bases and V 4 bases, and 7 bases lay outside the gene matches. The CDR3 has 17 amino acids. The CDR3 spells CSVVWTSGPANTGELFF. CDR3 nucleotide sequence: TGCAGCGTTGTATGGACTAGCGGGCCCGCGAACACCGGGGAGCTGTTTTTT.

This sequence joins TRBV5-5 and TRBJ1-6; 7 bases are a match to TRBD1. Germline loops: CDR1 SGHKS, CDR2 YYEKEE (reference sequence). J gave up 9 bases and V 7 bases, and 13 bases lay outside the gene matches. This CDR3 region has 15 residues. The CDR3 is CASATNRGPGSPLHF. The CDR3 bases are TGTGCCAGCGCGACTAACAGGGGTCCTGGTTCACCCCTCCACTTT.

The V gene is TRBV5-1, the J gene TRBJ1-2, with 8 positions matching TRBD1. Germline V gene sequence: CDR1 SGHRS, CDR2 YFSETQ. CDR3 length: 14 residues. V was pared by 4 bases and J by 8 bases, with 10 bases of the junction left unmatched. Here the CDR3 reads CASSDGQGTGGYTF. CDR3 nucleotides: TGCGCCAGCAGCGACGGACAGGGCACGGGGGGCTACACCTTC.

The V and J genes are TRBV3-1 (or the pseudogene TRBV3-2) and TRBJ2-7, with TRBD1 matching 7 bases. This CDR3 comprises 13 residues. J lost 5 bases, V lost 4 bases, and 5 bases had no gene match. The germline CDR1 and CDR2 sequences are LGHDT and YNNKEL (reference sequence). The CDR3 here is CASSRDRDHEQYF. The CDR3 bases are TGTGCCAGCAGCCGCGACAGGGACCACGAGCAGTACTTC.

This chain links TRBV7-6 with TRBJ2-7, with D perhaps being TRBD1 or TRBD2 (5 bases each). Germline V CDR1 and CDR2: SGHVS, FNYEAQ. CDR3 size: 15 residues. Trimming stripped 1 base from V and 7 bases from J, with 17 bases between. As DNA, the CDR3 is TGTGCCAGCAGCTTAGGGACAACGAAAACGGGGGAGCAGTACTTC. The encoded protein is CASSLGTTKTGEQYF.

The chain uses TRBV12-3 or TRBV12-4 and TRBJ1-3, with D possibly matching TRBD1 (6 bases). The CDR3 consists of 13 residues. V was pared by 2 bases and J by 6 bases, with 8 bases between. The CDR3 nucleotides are TGTGCCAGCAGTTTAACAGGGACAAACACCATATATTTT. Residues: CASSLTGTNTIYF.

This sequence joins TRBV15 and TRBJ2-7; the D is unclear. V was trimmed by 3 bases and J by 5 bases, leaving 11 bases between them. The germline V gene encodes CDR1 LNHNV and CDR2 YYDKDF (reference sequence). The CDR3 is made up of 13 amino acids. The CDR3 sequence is CATSSGYTDEQYF. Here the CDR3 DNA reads TGTGCCACCAGCAGTGGCTATACTGACGAGCAGTACTTC. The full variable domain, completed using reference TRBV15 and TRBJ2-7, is DAMVIQNPRYQVTQFGKPVTLSCSQTLNHNVMYWYQQKSSQAPKLLFHYYDKDFNNEADTPDNFQSRRPNTSFCFLDIRSPGLGDTAMYLCATSSGYTDEQYFGPGTRLTVT.

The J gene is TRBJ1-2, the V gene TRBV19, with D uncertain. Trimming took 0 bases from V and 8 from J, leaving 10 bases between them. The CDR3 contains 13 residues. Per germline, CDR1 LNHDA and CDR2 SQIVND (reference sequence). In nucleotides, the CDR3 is TGTGCCAGTAGTATAGATCCCCAGTACGGCTACACCTTC. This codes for CASSIDPQYGYTF.

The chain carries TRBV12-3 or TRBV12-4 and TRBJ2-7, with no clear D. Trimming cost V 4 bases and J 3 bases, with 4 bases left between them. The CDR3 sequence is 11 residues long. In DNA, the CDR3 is TGTGCCAGCAGTTCGTTCTACGAGCAGTACTTC. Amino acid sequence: CASSSFYEQYF.

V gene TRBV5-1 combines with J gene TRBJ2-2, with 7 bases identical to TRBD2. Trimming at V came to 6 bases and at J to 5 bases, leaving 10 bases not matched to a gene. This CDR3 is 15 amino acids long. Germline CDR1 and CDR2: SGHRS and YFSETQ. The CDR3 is CASTAFGEGTGELFF. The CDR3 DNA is TGCGCCAGCACCGCATTCGGGGAGGGTACCGGGGAGCTGTTTTTT.

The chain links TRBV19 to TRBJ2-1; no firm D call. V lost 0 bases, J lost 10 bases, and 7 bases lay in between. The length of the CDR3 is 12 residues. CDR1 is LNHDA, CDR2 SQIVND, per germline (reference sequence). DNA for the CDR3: TGTGCCAGTAGTATAGATATAGGGGAGCAGTTCTTC. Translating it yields CASSIDIGEQFF.

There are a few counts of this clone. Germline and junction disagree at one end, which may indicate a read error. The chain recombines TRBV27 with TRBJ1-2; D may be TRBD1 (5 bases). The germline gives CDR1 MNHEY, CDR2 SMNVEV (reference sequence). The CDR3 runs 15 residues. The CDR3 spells CASSSGGRGSLNPLF. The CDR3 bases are TGTGCCAGCAGTTCTGGGGGGAGGGGCAGCCTAAACCCCCTCTTC.

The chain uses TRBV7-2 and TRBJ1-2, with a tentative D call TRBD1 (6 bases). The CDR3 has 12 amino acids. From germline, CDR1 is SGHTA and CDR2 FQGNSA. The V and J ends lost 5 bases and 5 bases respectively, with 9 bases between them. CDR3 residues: CASSAQGYGYTF. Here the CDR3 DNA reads TGTGCCAGCAGCGCGCAGGGGTATGGCTACACCTTC.

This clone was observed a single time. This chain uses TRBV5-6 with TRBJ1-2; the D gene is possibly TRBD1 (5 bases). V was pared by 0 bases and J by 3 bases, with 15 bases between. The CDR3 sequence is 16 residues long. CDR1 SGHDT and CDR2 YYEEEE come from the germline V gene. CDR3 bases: TGTGCCAGCAGCTTGGAGGGCGCCAGGGACTACTATGGCTACACCTTC. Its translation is CASSLEGARDYYGYTF.

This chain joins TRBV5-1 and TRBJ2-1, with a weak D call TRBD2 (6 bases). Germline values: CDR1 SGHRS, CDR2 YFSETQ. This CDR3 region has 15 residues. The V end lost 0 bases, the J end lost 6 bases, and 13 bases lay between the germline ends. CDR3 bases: TGCGCCAGCAGCTTGGGCGGGACCCTCTCCAATGAGCAGTTCTTC. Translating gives CASSLGGTLSNEQFF.

CDR3 coding DNA: TGCAGCGTTTCAGGGATTCAAATGGGCGGGACCTTC. The encoded protein is CSVSGIQMGGTF. The rearrangement joins TRBV29-1 to TRBJ1-2; the D gene is possibly TRBD1 (5 bases). The germline V and J ends were trimmed by 5 bases and 14 bases, with 21 bases remaining between them. CDR3 size: 12 residues. The germline V gene encodes CDR1 SQVTM and CDR2 ANQGSEA.

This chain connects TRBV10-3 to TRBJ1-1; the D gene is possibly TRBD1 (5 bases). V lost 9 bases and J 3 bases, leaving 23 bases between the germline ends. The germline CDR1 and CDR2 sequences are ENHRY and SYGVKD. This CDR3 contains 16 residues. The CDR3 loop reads CAIRRDLRARDTEAFF. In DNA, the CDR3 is TGTGCCATTCGTAGGGACCTCAGGGCCCGGGACACTGAAGCTTTCTTT.

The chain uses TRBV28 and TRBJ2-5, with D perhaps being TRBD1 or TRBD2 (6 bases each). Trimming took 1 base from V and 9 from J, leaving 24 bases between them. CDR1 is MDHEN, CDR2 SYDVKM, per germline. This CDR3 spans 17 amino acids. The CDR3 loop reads CASSLSRLVDLKGAQYF. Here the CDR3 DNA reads TGTGCCAGCAGTTTATCCCGACTAGTGGATCTAAAGGGGGCCCAGTACTTC.

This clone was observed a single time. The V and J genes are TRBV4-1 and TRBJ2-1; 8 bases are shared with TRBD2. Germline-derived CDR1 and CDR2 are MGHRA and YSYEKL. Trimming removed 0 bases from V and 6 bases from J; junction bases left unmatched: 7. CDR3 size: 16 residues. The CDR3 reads CASSQDPSGRGNEQFF. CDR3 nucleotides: TGCGCCAGCAGCCAAGATCCCAGCGGGAGAGGCAATGAGCAGTTCTTC.

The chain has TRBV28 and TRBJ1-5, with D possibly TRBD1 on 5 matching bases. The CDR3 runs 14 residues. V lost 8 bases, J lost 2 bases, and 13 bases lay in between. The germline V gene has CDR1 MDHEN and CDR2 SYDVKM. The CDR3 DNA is TGTGCCAGCGGCCCGGCGGGACGCAATCAGCCCCAGCATTTT. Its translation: CASGPAGRNQPQHF.

The CDR3 coding sequence is TGTGCCAGTAGTATTAGGACAGGGAATCACAATGAGCAGTTCTTC. It is translated as CASSIRTGNHNEQFF. The chain is built from TRBV19 and TRBJ2-1, with 8 bases identical to TRBD1. CDR1 is LNHDA and CDR2 is SQIVND in the germline V gene (reference sequence). V was pared by 3 bases and J by 5 bases, with 6 bases of the junction left unmatched. The CDR3 has 15 residues.